The 4 T cell receptor beta chains below all came from one sample that was sequenced in a study of blood T cells in healthy people across ages. A second roughly 6 to 11 cycle PCR used barcoded and J-beta primers. Using its own MiXCR run on the 5' RACE reads, TCRdb lists one record per CDR3 protein. The sample consists of 800,000 or so distinct CDR3 sequences, 20% to 25% of them appearing once. In addition, the sample was reused for a study of T cells of mothers and their children.

Sequences were obtained from blood. These receptors all come from a boy between 10 and 17 years old in good health.

This clonotype has only a few counts. The genes are TRBV4-2 and TRBJ2-1; D could derive from TRBD1 or TRBD2 (6 bases each). Trimming removed 3 bases at V and 6 bases at J, with 15 bases between. Germline V gives CDR1 LGHNA, CDR2 YNFKEQ. This CDR3 is 15 amino acids long. CDR3: CASSQARGLGNEQFF. CDR3 sequence (DNA): TGTGCCAGCAGCCAGGCCCGGGGGCTGGGCAATGAGCAGTTCTTC.

This clonotype was found a few times. V is TRBV25-1 and J is TRBJ2-1; perhaps TRBD1 as D (6 bases). V lost 0 bases and J lost 8, with 14 bases in between. CDR1 and CDR2 (germline): MGHDK, SYGVNS. The CDR3 totals 15 residues. The CDR3 sequence is CASSEYRGLSDEQFF. In DNA, the CDR3 is TGTGCCAGCAGTGAATACAGGGGTCTTTCAGATGAGCAGTTCTTC.

This chain uses TRBV6-6 with TRBJ1-4; a weak D match, TRBD1 (5 bases). The V end lost 6 bases, the J end lost 7 bases, and 9 bases lay between the germline ends. The CDR3 has 12 residues. Germline loops: CDR1 MNHNY, CDR2 SVGAGI (reference sequence). CDR3 bases: TGTGCCAGCAGCAGGGTGGGTGAAAAACTGTTTTTT. Protein: CASSRVGEKLFF.

The sample holds a few counts of this clonotype. V is TRBV20-1 and J is TRBJ2-1; 10 nucleotides align to TRBD2. Germline V CDR1 and CDR2: DFQATT, SNEGSKA (reference sequence). The CDR3 runs to 15 residues. The junction had 8 bases not matched to a gene; V was cut back by 7 bases and J by 2 bases. The CDR3 loop is CSVVSGGSPYNEQFF. The CDR3 DNA is TGCAGTGTTGTTAGCGGGGGGTCTCCCTACAATGAGCAGTTCTTC.